Described below is a single T cell receptor (beta chain) sequence and its context. Its antigen is currently unknown. Germline CDR1 LNHDA, CDR2 SQIVND (reference sequence). V shed 4 bases, J shed 7 bases, and the junction held 11 bases outside the gene matches. CDR3 size: 16 residues. The sample belongs to a study of cytomegalovirus exposure and HLA in healthy donors. The PCR contained 60 Vbeta and 13 Jbeta primers. Generated by immunoSEQ multiplex PCR, the TCRdb table keeps only in-frame clones and is missing some. The sample holds more than 85,000 clones, roughly three quarters seen once. Findings of the study overall: A missense variant in DCLRE1C was later tied to TCR beta V- and J-gene trimming. Analyses of presence/absence relied on an assumption of roughly uniform sequencing depth across donors.

The sequence was obtained from a man between 25 and 39 years old in good health and CMV-seropositive. Sequences were obtained from PBMCs. V gene TRBV19 combines with J gene TRBJ1-1, with 11 bases that match TRBD1. CDR3: CASSTGQGAEGGEAFF. The CDR3 DNA follows: TGTGCCAGTAGTACTGGACAGGGGGCGGAAGGCGGTGAAGCTTTCTTT.